Each of the 18 T cell receptor beta chains below was sequenced from the same sample in a study of beta chain features in type 1 diabetes. Study outcomes and limitations: Type 1 diabetes patients had TCRB CDR3s that were shorter (moderately but significantly so) in all four CD4+ subsets.

Their specific antigens are unknown. cDNA synthesis used the whole RNA isolate, giving expressed TCRB sequences. Profiling relied on immunoSEQ multiplex PCR, and the TCRdb table lists in-frame clones only, not all of them. The repertoire includes around 140,000 clones, roughly 10% of them detected once, and 0.75% sits in the top ten. The sequenced sample was central memory CD4+ T cells from blood. These receptors came from a man aged 30-40 years with type 1 diabetes.

The rearrangement uses TRBV2 and TRBJ2-1; weak D call: TRBD1 (6 bases). CDR1 is SNHLY, CDR2 FYNNEI, per germline. The CDR3 contains 15 residues. The V and J ends lost 5 bases and 0 bases respectively, with 11 bases between them. The CDR3 loop is CASSKGDSSYNEQFF. As DNA, the CDR3 is TGTGCCAGCAGTAAGGGGGATAGCTCCTACAATGAGCAGTTCTTC.

The chain joins TRBV19 to TRBJ2-2; 7 bases fit TRBD2. CDR1 LNHDA and CDR2 SQIVND come from the germline V gene (reference sequence). This CDR3 spans 14 amino acids. J was trimmed by 8 bases and V by 7 bases; bases with no gene match: 10. The CDR3 DNA sequence: TGTGCCAGTAACAACCTCCGGGGGGTGGGGGAGCTGTTTTTT. It specifies CASNNLRGVGELFF.

In DNA, the CDR3 is TGTGCCAGCAGTTTACGGGTGGATGGCTACACCTTC. Protein product: CASSLRVDGYTF. The chain employs TRBV28 and TRBJ1-2; D is unresolved. Per germline, CDR1 MDHEN and CDR2 SYDVKM. This CDR3 region has 12 residues. Trimming took off 2 bases at V and 6 bases at J, with 7 bases between the two ends.

This clone was detected only a few times. The V call is TRBV11-2, the J call TRBJ1-2, with D tentatively TRBD1 (5 bases). Trimming removed 5 bases from V and 3 bases from J, with 7 bases in between. The CDR3 extends over 12 amino acids. Germline assignment: CDR1 SGHAT and CDR2 FQNNGV. As DNA, the CDR3 is TGTGCCAGCAGCCAACAGGACTATGGCTACACCTTC. This codes for CASSQQDYGYTF.

This clone was picked up a small number of times. This chain joins TRBV7-2 and TRBJ2-5; TRBD2 agrees at 9 bases. There are 15 residues in the CDR3. CDR1 and CDR2 (germline): SGHTA, FQGNSA. The trim removed 5 bases at V and 2 bases at J, leaving 6 bases unmatched. CDR3 loop: CASSKTSGPQETQYF. CDR3 in DNA: TGTGCCAGCAGCAAGACTAGCGGACCTCAAGAGACCCAGTACTTC.

This rearrangement joins TRBV6-5 to TRBJ2-7, with TRBD2 matching over 7 bases. Germline CDR1 MNHEY, CDR2 SVGAGI. With V trimmed by 6 bases and J by 3 bases, 11 bases remained unmatched. This CDR3 has 15 residues. For the CDR3, the DNA is TGTGCCAGCAGCCGAGCGGCTAGCGGCTACTACGAGCAGTACTTC. It translates to CASSRAASGYYEQYF.

This clone has a handful of counts. V and J are TRBV11-1 and TRBJ2-2, with a tentative D call TRBD1 (5 bases). With 5 bases removed from V and 15 bases from J, the gap between germline ends came to 19 bases. The CDR3 is 13 residues long. The germline V gene has CDR1 SGHAT and CDR2 FQDESV (reference sequence). CDR3 DNA: TGTGCCAGCAGCATCCGGGCCCAGGGTTCGGTGTTTTTT. It codes for CASSIRAQGSVFF. The entire variable domain, with the rest obtained from reference TRBV11-1 and TRBJ2-2, is as follows: EAEVAQSPRYKITEKSQAVAFWCDPISGHATLYWYRQILGQGPELLVQFQDESVVDDSQLPKDRFSAERLKGVDSTLKIQPAELGDSAMYLCASSIRAQGSVFFGEGSRLTVL.

The chain carries TRBV5-8 and TRBJ2-5; 7 positions match TRBD1. Germline values: CDR1 SGHTS, CDR2 YDEGEE. J lost 5 bases, V lost 1 base, and 11 bases had no gene match. The CDR3 has 16 amino acids. The CDR3 spells CASSLRGTAWGETQYF. CDR3 DNA: TGTGCCAGCAGCTTGAGAGGGACAGCCTGGGGGGAGACCCAGTACTTC.

The J gene is TRBJ2-6, the V gene TRBV4-1, with 8 bases identical to TRBD2. Germline trimming cut 0 bases from V and 0 bases from J; bases unmatched to any gene: 1. CDR1 and CDR2 from the germline V gene are MGHRA and YSYEKL. CDR3 size: 17 residues. This chain's CDR3 is CASSQDSGGSGANVLTF. Here the CDR3 DNA reads TGCGCCAGCAGCCAAGACAGCGGGGGCTCTGGGGCCAACGTCCTGACTTTC.

The J gene is TRBJ2-5, the V gene TRBV4-1, with a tentative D call TRBD1 (7 bases). This CDR3 spans 15 amino acids. V gave up 10 bases and J gave up 5 bases, with 23 bases separating them. Per germline, CDR1 MGHRA and CDR2 YSYEKL. The CDR3 here is CATRPSVSGGETQYF. In DNA, the CDR3 is TGCGCCACGCGGCCCTCTGTCTCAGGGGGGGAGACCCAGTACTTC.

This clone was seen a few times. The CDR3 here is CASSLVLAQGDWNTEAFF. The CDR3, as DNA: TGTGCCAGCAGCTTGGTTCTGGCGCAGGGCGACTGGAACACTGAAGCTTTCTTT. The rearrangement joins TRBV5-6 to TRBJ1-1, with D tentatively TRBD1 (5 bases). Trimming stripped 0 bases from V and 1 base from J, with 19 bases between. This CDR3 spans 18 amino acids. Germline-derived CDR1 and CDR2 are SGHDT and YYEEEE.

The V call is TRBV18, the J call TRBJ1-6, with D perhaps TRBD1 (5 bases). The ends were cut back, 3 bases at V and 0 bases at J, with 9 bases in the middle. There are 16 residues in the CDR3. Germline V lookup: CDR1 KGHSH, CDR2 LQKENI. The DNA of the CDR3 is TGTGCCAGCTCACCGAGACAGAGCTCCTATAATTCACCCCTCCACTTT. It encodes CASSPRQSSYNSPLHF.

There are a few counts of this clone. The chain carries TRBV7-3 and TRBJ2-5, with TRBD2 as a possible D gene (7 bases). CDR3 length: 15 residues. V lost 5 bases, J lost 5 bases, and 18 bases lay in between. CDR1 is SGHTA, CDR2 FQGTGA, per germline. The CDR3, as DNA: TGTGCCAGCAGCCGCGCTGGGGGGGGCGGGGAGACCCAGTACTTC. Protein: CASSRAGGGGETQYF.

This clone was recorded many times. This chain links TRBV11-2 with TRBJ2-3; a possible D gene is TRBD2 (6 bases). V was cut by 3 bases and J by 7 bases, with 14 bases left in between. Germline CDR1 reads SGHAT; CDR2 reads FQNNGV. The length of the CDR3 is 14 residues. CDR3 loop: CASSFNLAGNTQYF. CDR3 nucleotide sequence: TGTGCCAGCAGCTTCAACCTCGCGGGAAATACGCAGTATTTT.

There are a few counts of this clone. This chain joins TRBV18 and TRBJ2-1; 11 nucleotides agree with TRBD1. V shed 3 bases and J 5 bases; nucleotides not matched to a gene: 6. Germline assignment: CDR1 KGHSH and CDR2 LQKENI. CDR3 size: 16 residues. This chain's CDR3 is CASSPPGQGVNNEQFF. The CDR3 nucleotides are TGTGCCAGCTCACCTCCGGGACAGGGGGTGAACAATGAGCAGTTCTTC.

This clone was seen a few times. V gene TRBV28 combines with J gene TRBJ1-2, with D possibly being TRBD1 (6 bases). V lost 5 bases and J lost 7, with 17 bases in between. CDR3 length: 14 residues. From germline, CDR1 is MDHEN and CDR2 SYDVKM. CDR3 in amino acids: CASSHGTPDGGYTF. Written as DNA, the CDR3 is TGTGCCAGCAGTCACGGGACACCTGATGGTGGCTACACCTTC.

The rearrangement uses TRBV20-1 and TRBJ2-1, with D tentatively TRBD2 (5 bases). The CDR3 has 11 residues. Per the germline V gene, CDR1 is DFQATT and CDR2 is SNEGSKA (reference sequence). V was shortened by 6 bases and J by 3 bases, with 6 bases between the two germline ends. In DNA, the CDR3 is TGCAGTGCAACTAGCTACAATGAGCAGTTCTTC. Its translation: CSATSYNEQFF.

The rearrangement links TRBV30 to TRBJ2-3; maybe TRBD1 (5 bases). V was trimmed by 1 base and J by 8 bases, leaving 7 bases between them. Germline V gives CDR1 GTSNPN, CDR2 SVGIG (reference sequence). The CDR3 totals 11 residues. CDR3 residues: CAWSEGATQYF. The CDR3 nucleotides are TGTGCCTGGAGTGAAGGGGCTACGCAGTATTTT.